This TCR beta chain was sequenced for a study of CD8+CD57+ T cells in acquired aplastic anemia (dated by TCRdb to the late 2010s). For the wider study: On average, sorted CD4+ and CD8+ cells yielded 3 to 4 ug of extracted DNA, with a range of roughly 0.18 to 30 ug. Mean read counts for healthy donor samples were roughly 10 million for CD4+ cells and fewer than 12 million for CD8+ cells.

The cysteine opens and the phenylalanine closes a CDR3 of 14 amino acids. The retained sequence is limited to the CDR3, 42 bases, with the frame set at the first base. Trimming takes 3 bases from V and 1 base from J, and the germline ends sit 12 bases apart. CDR1 and CDR2 are drawn from the germline V gene (reference sequence): DFQATT, SNEGSKA. In this study, sorted CD4+ and CD8+ T cells from the blood of healthy subjects and of severe aplastic anemia patients had their TCR repertoires deep-sequenced. Ficoll-Paque density gradient centrifugation was used to isolate peripheral blood mononuclear cells. Before DNA extraction, CD4+ and CD8+ T cells were sorted by FACS or by magnetic beads. Overall study results and their limits: Between patients and healthy controls, no significant difference in CD8+ Simpson's diversity was found (P=0.060). Although roughly 29 CD8+ CDR3 sequences were shared by patients and controls, these sequences appeared highly expressed in patients and within the immunodominant clones of patients.

Remarks on this clonotype: This receptor's antigen is unknown. Base qualities are not at hand, and no much larger clone is one base apart.

TCR beta VDJ combination and CDR3 sequence profiling used genomic DNA as the template. TCR repertoire sequencing was run on an Illumina HiSeq 2000. The paper's processing steps were these. Repertoires were assessed using TRBV/TRBJ rearrangement plots, CDR3 size and DJ length profiles, and Simpson's diversity index. Whichever DNA sequence was most abundant in the deep sequencing data was defined as the immunodominant clone. CDR3 amino acid sequences were checked for sharing across subjects and were also compared against the VDJdb database and published repertoires. TCRdb's own reprocessing of the public reads used fastp at Q25 and MiXCR and kept productive beta chains. Each entry merges the rows of one CDR3 protein and shows their most common DNA and genes. In this record, the V and J calls reflect TCRdb's handling and not the investigators' own analysis. The sample has 150,000 to 200,000 distinct CDR3 sequences on record, roughly half of them singletons. The top ten hold under 3.5% of the sample.

The source is a human donor in good health. Sequencing input: sorted CD4+, CD8+, or CD8+CD57+ T cells (not recorded which) from PBMCs. The V and J segments used are TRBV20-1 and TRBJ2-5, with the D gene call left open. The base sequence is TGCAGTGCTAGTTTGGCCAGGAGCCAAGAGACCCAGTACTTC. This is translated as CSASLARSQETQYF.